This note documents a single TCR beta chain sequence. These data are taken from a study of cytomegalovirus exposure and HLA in healthy donors. Researchers ran the PCR with 60 Vbeta and 13 Jbeta primers. Using immunoSEQ multiplex PCR, the repertoire was profiled, and TCRdb retains in-frame clones only, with some absent. The sample table sets out more than 45,000 clones. The CDR3 is 16 residues long. V shed 3 bases, J shed 2 bases, and the junction held 6 bases outside the gene matches. Germline loops: CDR1 PRHDT, CDR2 FYEKMQ (reference sequence). The chain combines TRBV13 with TRBJ1-5, with 8 bases that match TRBD1. The sample consisted of PBMCs. This receptor was taken from a male donor in good health and CMV-seronegative. The CDR3 DNA reads as TGTGCCAGCAGCTTGGGTGGCAGGGGGCGCAATCAGCCCCAGCATTTT. This encodes CASSLGGRGRNQPQHF. Full variable domain (remainder filled in from reference TRBV13 and TRBJ1-5): AAGVIQSPRHLIKEKRETATLKCYPIPRHDTVYWYQQGPGQDPQFLISFYEKMQSDKGSIPDRFSAQQFSDYHSELNMSSLELGDSALYFCASSLGGRGRNQPQHFGDGTRLSIL.